These 26 T cell receptor beta chains share one sample of origin, sequenced in a study of CD8 T cells in ankylosing spondylitis. TCRdb processed the 5' RACE reads anew with MiXCR; each CDR3 protein has one entry. The sample lists 180,000 or so distinct CDR3 sequences, 11% occurring once. The specimen sequenced was blood, either unsorted or a sorted T cell fraction (not recorded which). The receptors were sampled from a male donor with ankylosing spondylitis or in good health (not recorded which).

This clonotype was seen a few times. The chain recombines TRBV5-6 with TRBJ2-7, with 11 bases lining up with TRBD2. CDR1 is SGHDT, CDR2 YYEEEE, per germline. J lost 5 bases, V lost 1 base, and 2 bases had no gene match. CDR3 length: 14 amino acids. In DNA form, the CDR3 reads TGTGCCAGCAGCTTGACTAGCGGGAGCCACGAGCAGTACTTC. Amino acids: CASSLTSGSHEQYF.

This clonotype was counted a few times. The chain carries TRBV20-1 and TRBJ2-1; a weak D match, TRBD2 (6 bases). The CDR3 consists of 16 residues. V dropped 2 bases and J dropped 1 base, with 15 bases sitting between them. Germline-derived CDR1 and CDR2 are DFQATT and SNEGSKA (reference sequence). The chain's CDR3 is CSARPRLGWSYNEQFF. For the CDR3, the DNA is TGCAGTGCTAGACCGCGACTAGGATGGTCCTACAATGAGCAGTTCTTC.

This clonotype was detected ten times or more. The genes are TRBV7-2 and TRBJ2-5; 9 nucleotides align to TRBD2. CDR1 and CDR2 (germline): SGHTA, FQGNSA. This CDR3 has 16 amino acids. With 1 base clipped from V and 5 bases from J, the junction kept 8 bases outside the gene matches. The CDR3 DNA reads as TGTGCCAGCAGCTTAGACGGCGGGGGGGCCGGGGAGACCCAGTACTTC. Residues: CASSLDGGGAGETQYF.

A word on this clonotype: A much larger clone lies a single base off, so this may be a read error. The rearrangement uses TRBV11-2 and TRBJ1-3; D perhaps matches TRBD1 (5 bases). CDR3 length: 14 amino acids. Germline V gene lookup returns CDR1 SGHAT and CDR2 FQNNGV. CDR3 region: CGSSLETVGNTIYF. In DNA form, the CDR3 reads TGTGGCAGCAGCTTAGAGACAGTTGGAAACACCATATATTTT.

This clonotype has ten or more counts. This chain links TRBV5-1 with TRBJ1-4; the D gene is possibly TRBD1 (5 bases). Trimming cost V 1 base and J 0 bases, with 25 bases left between them. This CDR3 spans 21 amino acids. Germline CDR1 is SGHRS and CDR2 is YFSETQ. The chain's CDR3 is CASSLKGALLEPDATNEKLFF. The CDR3 DNA reads TGCGCCAGCAGCTTGAAAGGGGCCCTATTAGAACCGGACGCAACTAATGAAAAACTGTTTTTT. Based on the CDR3 plus reference TRBV5-1 and TRBJ1-4, the full variable domain is KAGVTQTPRYLIKTRGQQVTLSCSPISGHRSVSWYQQTPGQGLQFLFEYFSETQRNKGNFPGRFSGRQFSNSRSEMNVSTLELGDSALYLCASSLKGALLEPDATNEKLFFGSGTQLSVL.

Only a few counts were recorded for this clonotype. The V gene is TRBV7-2, the J gene TRBJ2-3, with 7 positions matching TRBD2. V lost 3 bases to trimming and J lost 5 bases; unmatched junction nucleotides: 8. Germline V gives CDR1 SGHTA, CDR2 FQGNSA. The CDR3 has 15 residues. Written as DNA, the CDR3 is TGTGCCAGCAGCTTGAGTAGCGGGCTAGGAGATACGCAGTATTTT. Translation: CASSLSSGLGDTQYF.

The table lists this clonotype with a few counts. V gene TRBV20-1 combines with J gene TRBJ2-5, with 8 bases identical to TRBD1. The V segment lost 2 bases and the J segment 5 bases; nucleotides outside the gene matches: 10. Germline loops: CDR1 DFQATT, CDR2 SNEGSKA (reference sequence). This CDR3 contains 15 residues. The CDR3 region has the DNA TGCAGTGCTAGATTGGCAGGGGGCCTTCGGGAGACCCAGTACTTC. This encodes CSARLAGGLRETQYF.

At least ten counts were recorded for this clonotype. The chain employs TRBV4-2 and TRBJ2-3, with 7 bases identical to TRBD1. V shed 0 bases, J shed 4 bases, and the junction held 4 bases outside the gene matches. Germline CDR1 is LGHNA and CDR2 is YNFKEQ. The CDR3 totals 15 residues. For the CDR3, the DNA is TGTGCCAGCAGCCAAGATCCCACAGGGGCAGATACGCAGTATTTT. This sequence encodes CASSQDPTGADTQYF.

This clonotype was detected only a few times. This may stem from a read error, because a much larger clone lies one nucleotide away. The chain uses TRBV6-1 and TRBJ2-5, with unresolved D. Germline V gene lookup returns CDR1 MNHNS and CDR2 SASEGT. The CDR3 covers 13 residues. DNA for the CDR3: TGTGCCAGCAGTGATTTTCCTGGAGAGATCCAGTACTTC. Its protein is CASSDFPGEIQYF.

This clonotype was counted many times. This chain links TRBV5-1 with TRBJ2-7; D ambiguous. The ends were cut back, 0 bases at V and 3 bases at J, with 4 bases in the middle. Germline V gene data show CDR1 as SGHRS and CDR2 as YFSETQ. The CDR3 length is 12 residues. For the CDR3, the DNA is TGCGCCAGCAGCTTGGCCGACTACGAGCAGTACTTC. Amino acids: CASSLADYEQYF. The full variable domain, its missing parts supplied by reference TRBV5-1 and TRBJ2-7, is KAGVTQTPRYLIKTRGQQVTLSCSPISGHRSVSWYQQTPGQGLQFLFEYFSETQRNKGNFPGRFSGRQFSNSRSEMNVSTLELGDSALYLCASSLADYEQYFGPGTRLTVT.

This clonotype was seen repeatedly, ten times or more. The chain uses TRBV7-6 and TRBJ2-3; D gene ambiguous. CDR1 and CDR2 (germline): SGHVS, FNYEAQ. There are 15 residues in the CDR3. Between the trimmed V and J ends, which lost 2 bases and 2 bases, there was a span of 11 bases. CDR3 DNA: TGTGCCAGCAGCTTATCCCCCCCGACCACAGATACGCAGTATTTT. As protein: CASSLSPPTTDTQYF.

The sample holds a few counts of this clonotype. The junction differs from germline at one of its ends, possibly a read error. J is TRBJ2-1 and V is TRBV5-5, with D possibly being TRBD2 (5 bases). Germline lookup yields CDR1 SGHKS and CDR2 YYEKEE (reference sequence). The CDR3 spans 11 residues. CDR3 nucleotide sequence: TGTGCCAGCAGCTTGGGACTACTAGTGTCCTTC. It translates to CASSLGLLVSF.

The gene calls are TRBV24-1 and TRBJ1-2; TRBD1 might be the D (5 bases). Trimming took off 10 bases at V and 2 bases at J, with 10 bases between the two ends. The CDR3 has 12 residues. The germline CDR1 and CDR2 sequences are KGHDR and SFDVKD. CDR3 DNA sequence: TGTGCCACACAGGATAAGAACTATGGCTACACCTTC. It is translated as CATQDKNYGYTF.

The chain is built from TRBV5-1 and TRBJ1-1, with TRBD1 as a possible D gene (6 bases). CDR1 is SGHRS and CDR2 is YFSETQ in the germline V gene. The CDR3 sequence is 13 residues long. The ends were cut back, 1 base at V and 7 bases at J, with 11 bases in the middle. In DNA form, the CDR3 reads TGCGCCAGCAGCTTGCGAAGGGACAATGAAGCTTTCTTT. Amino acid sequence: CASSLRRDNEAFF.

This clonotype was found a few times. V usage is TRBV28 and J usage is TRBJ1-5; 8 nucleotides align to TRBD1. This CDR3 contains 15 residues. Germline CDR1 is MDHEN and CDR2 is SYDVKM. V lost 7 bases, J lost 5 bases, and 10 bases stayed unmatched. CDR3 protein: CASTPRGQVYQPQHF. DNA of the CDR3: TGTGCCAGCACACCTCGGGGACAGGTCTATCAGCCCCAGCATTTT.

In this sample, this clonotype turned up a few times. At one of its ends the junction is not consistent with the germline gene, which may arise from a read error. The chain employs TRBV6-2 or TRBV6-3 and TRBJ2-7; TRBD2 agrees at 7 bases. This CDR3 contains 9 residues. Germline V lookup: CDR1 MNHEY, CDR2 SVGEGT. In DNA form, the CDR3 reads TGTGCCAGCAGCGGACTAGGAGTATTC. Its protein product is CASSGLGVF.

This clonotype was found a few times. The chain joins TRBV11-1 to TRBJ2-3; tentatively, D is TRBD2 (5 bases). Germline V CDR1 and CDR2: SGHAT, FQDESV (reference sequence). The CDR3 is 18 residues long. Trimming cost V 0 bases and J 0 bases, with 16 bases left between them. The CDR3 loop is CASSLARLRQFSTDTQYF. The CDR3 DNA sequence: TGTGCCAGCAGCTTAGCGCGACTACGCCAGTTTAGCACAGATACGCAGTATTTT. Supplemented by reference TRBV11-1 and TRBJ2-3, the full variable domain reads EAEVAQSPRYKITEKSQAVAFWCDPISGHATLYWYRQILGQGPELLVQFQDESVVDDSQLPKDRFSAERLKGVDSTLKIQPAELGDSAMYLCASSLARLRQFSTDTQYFGPGTRLTVL.

This clonotype showed up many times. The CDR3: CAIGTRWRETSPLFRTNEKLFF. Written as DNA, the CDR3 is TGTGCCATTGGGACGCGGTGGCGGGAGACATCGCCCCTCTTCCGTACTAATGAAAAACTGTTTTTT. This chain joins TRBV10-3 and TRBJ1-4; D possibly corresponds to TRBD1 (5 bases). V lost 9 bases and J 2 bases, leaving 37 bases between the germline ends. CDR1 and CDR2 (germline): ENHRY, SYGVKD. This CDR3 contains 22 residues.

This clonotype has ten or more counts. The chain combines TRBV3-1 with TRBJ2-1, with 12 bases aligning to TRBD2. The CDR3 is made up of 16 amino acids. Trimming removed 3 bases from V and 6 bases from J; junction bases left unmatched: 6. Per germline, CDR1 LGHDT and CDR2 YNNKEL (reference sequence). The CDR3 DNA reads TGTGCCAGCAGCCACTCATCGACTAGCGGGAGCAATGAGCAGTTCTTC. Protein: CASSHSSTSGSNEQFF.

This clonotype showed up many times. The chain uses TRBV7-8 and TRBJ2-2; D is possibly TRBD2 (5 bases). This CDR3 has 16 residues. The germline V and J ends were trimmed by 1 base and 7 bases, with 16 bases remaining between them. Germline assignment: CDR1 SGHVS and CDR2 FQNEAQ. This chain's CDR3 is CASSLGAGIPSGELFF. CDR3 in DNA: TGTGCCAGCAGCTTAGGGGCCGGGATTCCGAGCGGGGAGCTGTTTTTT.

The table lists this clonotype with many counts. The chain is built from TRBV24-1 and TRBJ2-7; 7 bases fit TRBD1. This CDR3 has 14 residues. With V trimmed by 5 bases and J by 5 bases, 8 bases remained unmatched. Germline V gene lookup returns CDR1 KGHDR and CDR2 SFDVKD. DNA of the CDR3: TGTGCCACCAGTGCGGCAGGGGGAAGTAACGAGCAGTACTTC. Its protein is CATSAAGGSNEQYF.

This clonotype was seen ten or more times. The chain links TRBV5-1 to TRBJ1-4; D uncertain. Germline V gene data show CDR1 as SGHRS and CDR2 as YFSETQ. The CDR3 runs 14 residues. V lost 0 bases and J 4 bases, leaving 7 bases between the germline ends. CDR3 protein: CASSLDGLNEKLFF. CDR3 bases: TGCGCCAGCAGCTTGGACGGCCTTAATGAAAAACTGTTTTTT.

Concerning this clonotype itself: Being one base from a much bigger clone, this may be a read error. This chain uses TRBV6-5 with TRBJ2-5; D is uncertain. The V end lost 2 bases, the J end lost 4 bases, and 14 bases lay between the germline ends. CDR1 and CDR2 from the germline V gene are MNHEY and SVGAGI. The CDR3 contains 15 residues. The CDR3 region is CASSYGVRRSETQYF. As DNA, the CDR3 is TGTGCCAGCAGTTACGGGGTCCGGCGTTCAGAGACCCAGTACTTC.

V is TRBV20-1 and J is TRBJ2-1; D is possibly TRBD1 or TRBD2 (5 bases each). Germline CDR1 and CDR2: DFQATT and SNEGSKA (reference sequence). The ends were cut back, 3 bases at V and 0 bases at J, with 18 bases in the middle. The CDR3 loop spans 17 amino acids. CDR3 residues: CSARGRAGAPSYNEQFF. The CDR3 nucleotides read TGCAGTGCTAGGGGGCGGGCGGGCGCCCCCTCCTACAATGAGCAGTTCTTC.

This clonotype was picked up many times. V usage is TRBV15 and J usage is TRBJ2-7, with D perhaps TRBD1 (6 bases). V was clipped by 1 base and J by 6 bases, with 10 bases between them. Looked up from germline, CDR1 is LNHNV and CDR2 is YYDKDF (reference sequence). This CDR3 is 13 amino acids long. The CDR3 nucleotides are TGTGCCACCAGCAGAGGGCAGGGGCGCGAGCAGTACTTC. Translated, it gives CATSRGQGREQYF.

Many counts were recorded for this clonotype. The gene calls are TRBV11-2 and TRBJ2-7, with D unclear. Deletions cut 5 bases from V and 4 bases from J, with 6 bases between. The CDR3 has 11 amino acids. Germline V CDR1 and CDR2: SGHAT, FQNNGV. The CDR3 here is CASSAQYEQYF. As DNA, the CDR3 is TGTGCCAGCAGCGCGCAGTACGAGCAGTACTTC. Using reference TRBV11-2 and TRBJ2-7 for the parts outside the CDR3, the full variable domain is EAGVAQSPRYKIIEKRQSVAFWCNPISGHATLYWYQQILGQGPKLLIQFQNNGVVDDSQLPKDRFSAERLKGVDSTLKIQPAKLEDSAVYLCASSAQYEQYFGPGTRLTVT.